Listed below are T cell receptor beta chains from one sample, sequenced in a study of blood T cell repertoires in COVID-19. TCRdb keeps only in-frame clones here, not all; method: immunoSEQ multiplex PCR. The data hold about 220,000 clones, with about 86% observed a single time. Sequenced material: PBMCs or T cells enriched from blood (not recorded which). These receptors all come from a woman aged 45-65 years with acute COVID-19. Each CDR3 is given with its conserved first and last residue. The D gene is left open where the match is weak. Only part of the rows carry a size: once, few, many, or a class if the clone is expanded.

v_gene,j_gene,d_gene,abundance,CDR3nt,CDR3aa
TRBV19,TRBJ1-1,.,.,TGTGCCAGTAGTATATGGGGAGGGGACACTGAAGCTTTCTTT,CASSIWGGDTEAFF
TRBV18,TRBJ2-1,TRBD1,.,TGTGCCAGCTCACTCGTAGGACAGGGGACCCACAATGAGCAGTTCTTC,CASSLVGQGTHNEQFF
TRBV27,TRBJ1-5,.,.,TGTGCCAGTAGCCGTGGACAGCTCAATCAGCCCCAGCATTTT,CASSRGQLNQPQHF
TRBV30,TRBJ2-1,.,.,TGTGCCTGGAGTGTTTCGACTCCTACCAATGAGCAGTTCTTC,CAWSVSTPTNEQFF
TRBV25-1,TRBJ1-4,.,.,TGTGCCAGCAGTGAATCGGCGGGGGACCGGGTTGAAAAACTGTTTTTT,CASSESAGDRVEKLFF
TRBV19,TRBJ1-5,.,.,TGTGCCAGTAGTTCAGGGCCAAGCTTTAATCAGCCCCAGCATTTT,CASSSGPSFNQPQHF
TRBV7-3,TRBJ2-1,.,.,TGTGCCAGCAGCCCCACCGGGGAACTAGGTCCCTCGTTCTTC,CASSPTGELGPSFF
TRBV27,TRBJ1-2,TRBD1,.,TGTGCCAGCAGTTTCATCGGGACAGATAATGGCTACACCTTC,CASSFIGTDNGYTF
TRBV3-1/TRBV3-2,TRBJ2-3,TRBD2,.,TGTGCCAGCAGCCGCCGACTAGCGGGAGCGGGAACAGATACGCAGTATTTT,CASSRRLAGAGTDTQYF
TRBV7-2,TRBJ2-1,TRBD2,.,TGTGCCAGCAGCTTGACTAGCGGCAAGTACAATGAGCAGTTCTTC,CASSLTSGKYNEQFF
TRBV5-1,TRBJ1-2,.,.,TGCGCCAGCAGTTTGGAAGGGAGGGCCCCCTACTATGGCTACACCTTC,CASSLEGRAPYYGYTF
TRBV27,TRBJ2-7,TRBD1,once,TGTGCCAGCAGCTGGACAGGGATGGGGCTCAAGCAGTACTTC,CASSWTGMGLKQYF
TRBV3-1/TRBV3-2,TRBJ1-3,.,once,TGTGCCAGCAGCCAAGACCTAGGAAACACCATATATTTT,CASSQDLGNTIYF
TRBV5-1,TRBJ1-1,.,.,TGCGCCAGCAGCTTGGATGGGTGGGCGCGGGACACTGAAGCTTTCTTT,CASSLDGWARDTEAFF
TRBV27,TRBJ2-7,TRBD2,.,TGTGCCAGCAGTCCCGGGACTAGCGGGACCTACGAGCAGTACTTC,CASSPGTSGTYEQYF
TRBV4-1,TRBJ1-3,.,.,TGCGCCAGCAGCCCAAGGAGGGATCCAGCAAACACCATATATTTT,CASSPRRDPANTIYF
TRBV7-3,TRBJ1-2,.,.,TGTGCCAGCAGCTTAATAGCGGGGGAACGAAACTATGGCTACACCTTC,CASSLIAGERNYGYTF
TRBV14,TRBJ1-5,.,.,TGTGCCAGCAGCCGTATAGGGAGTAATCAGCCCCAGCATTTT,CASSRIGSNQPQHF
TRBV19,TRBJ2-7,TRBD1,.,TGTGCCAGTAGTGGTGGGACAGGGGGCTCCTACGAGCAGTACTTC,CASSGGTGGSYEQYF
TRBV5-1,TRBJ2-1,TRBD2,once,TGCGCCAGCAGCTTGTACGCGGGAGGGACCCCGTACAATGAGCAGTTCTTC,CASSLYAGGTPYNEQFF
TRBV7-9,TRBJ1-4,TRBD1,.,TGTGCCAGCAGCCTCCGGGACAGGGGACACGCCGGGGAAAAACTGTTTTTT,CASSLRDRGHAGEKLFF
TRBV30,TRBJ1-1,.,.,TGTGCCTGGAGTCGGGACATCCGGGACACTGAAGCTTTCTTT,CAWSRDIRDTEAFF
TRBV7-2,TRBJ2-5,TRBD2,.,TGTGCCAGCAGCTCGGGGACTAGCAGGGCGGCCCAGTACTTC,CASSSGTSRAAQYF
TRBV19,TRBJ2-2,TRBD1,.,TGTGCCAGTAGTAGCCAGGGGGCTCCCCCCGGGGAGCTGTTTTTT,CASSSQGAPPGELFF
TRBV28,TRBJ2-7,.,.,TGTGCCAGCAGTCCCACGGTAGAGAAAACCCACGAGCAGTACTTC,CASSPTVEKTHEQYF
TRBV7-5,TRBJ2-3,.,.,TGTGCCAGAAGCCCCCCGGGGGGCACAGATACGCAGTATTTT,CARSPPGGTDTQYF
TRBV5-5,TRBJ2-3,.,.,TGTGCCAGCAGCCTGGCCCGGGACTCTACTGTTGATACGCAGTATTTT,CASSLARDSTVDTQYF
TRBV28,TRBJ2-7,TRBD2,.,TGTGCCAGCAGCCGGGGGGGAGGCCTATTCGACGAGCAGTACTTC,CASSRGGGLFDEQYF
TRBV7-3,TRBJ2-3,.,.,TGTGCCAGCAGCTTAAGCGGAGATACGCAGTATTTT,CASSLSGDTQYF